This TCR beta chain is drawn from a study of shared clonotypes between healthy human individuals. This CDR3 comprises 16 residues. Germline values: CDR1 KGHSH, CDR2 LQKENI. V lost 6 bases and J 1 base, leaving 16 bases between the germline ends. Study-level results: A limitation of the genetic and exposure-history diversity represented arose from few donors.

A word on this clone: The antigen remains undetermined.

Several immunoSEQ plates received, in even portions, the genomic DNA of each subset. TCRdb keeps only in-frame clones here, not all; method: immunoSEQ multiplex PCR. The profile shows fewer than 600,000 clones, 75% to 85% of them singletons. The sample comprised PBMCs. The genes are TRBV18 and TRBJ1-5; TRBD1 might be the D (6 bases). This TCR was sampled from a woman between 35 and 50 years old in good health. Some clones in this sample may be carry-over from other donors' samples. The CDR3 DNA is TGTGCCAGCTCTTCGACGCAGGGGTTAAGCAATCAGCCCCAGCATTTT. This translates into CASSSTQGLSNQPQHF.